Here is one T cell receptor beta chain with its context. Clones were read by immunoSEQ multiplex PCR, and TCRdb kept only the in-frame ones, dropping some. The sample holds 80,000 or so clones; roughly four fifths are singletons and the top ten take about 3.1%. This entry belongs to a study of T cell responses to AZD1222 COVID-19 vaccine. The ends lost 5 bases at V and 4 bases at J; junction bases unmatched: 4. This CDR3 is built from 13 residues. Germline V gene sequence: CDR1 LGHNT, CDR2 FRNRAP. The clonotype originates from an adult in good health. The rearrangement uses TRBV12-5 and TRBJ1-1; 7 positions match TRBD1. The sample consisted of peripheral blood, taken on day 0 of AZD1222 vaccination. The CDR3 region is CASGPRGGTEAFF. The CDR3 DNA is TGTGCTAGTGGTCCCAGGGGGGGCACTGAAGCTTTCTTT.